These T cell receptor beta chains were read from a single sample in a study of T cells in Graves' hyperthyroidism and ophthalmopathy. TCRdb fed the multiplex PCR reads into MiXCR, producing one record per CDR3 protein. The data contain roughly 290,000 distinct CDR3 sequences, roughly 13% of them singletons. The sequenced material came from blood. These receptors were taken from a woman aged 40 to 49 with Graves' hyperthyroidism. Both conserved end residues are part of each CDR3. Each record gives: D gene, J gene, V gene, clone size, CDR3 protein, CDR3 DNA. The D gene is left open where the match is weak. Expanded clones are given a class, and other clones once, few, many or no size at all.

D: NA
J: TRBJ1-1
V: TRBV20-1
size: few
CDR3: CSARDPSVSGDGTEAFF
DNA: TGCAGTGCTAGAGATCCCTCCGTGTCGGGGGATGGGACTGAAGCTTTCTTT

D: TRBD2
J: TRBJ2-1
V: TRBV6-1
size: few
CDR3: CASSPLAGGPYNEQFF
DNA: TGTGCCAGCAGCCCATTAGCGGGAGGGCCTTACAATGAGCAGTTCTTC

D: NA
J: TRBJ2-1
V: TRBV3-1
size: many
CDR3: CASSHRGGINEQFF
DNA: TGTGCCAGCAGCCATAGGGGGGGAATCAATGAGCAGTTCTTC

D: NA
J: TRBJ1-2
V: TRBV7-2
size: many
CDR3: CASSRRRGNYYGYTF
DNA: TGTGCCAGCAGCCGGCGGCGGGGAAATTACTATGGCTACACCTTC

D: NA
J: TRBJ2-7
V: TRBV7-9
size: many
CDR3: CASSSGPSYEQYF
DNA: TGTGCCAGCAGCTCCGGGCCCTCCTACGAGCAGTACTTC

D: TRBD2
J: TRBJ2-3
V: TRBV20-1
size: many
CDR3: CSAVPSGDTDTQYF
DNA: TGCAGTGCCGTACCTAGCGGGGACACAGATACGCAGTATTTT

D: NA
J: TRBJ1-3
V: TRBV29-1
size: NA
CDR3: CSVSEPLVRRGSGNTIYF
DNA: TGCAGCGTTTCCGAGCCCCTAGTAAGGAGGGGCTCTGGAAACACCATATATTTT

D: TRBD1
J: TRBJ2-1
V: TRBV5-6
size: NA
CDR3: CASSDPTGVGAYNEQFF
DNA: TGTGCCAGCAGCGACCCGACAGGGGTAGGAGCCTACAATGAGCAGTTCTTC

D: NA
J: TRBJ1-1
V: TRBV19
size: many
CDR3: CASTQQAMNTEAFF
DNA: TGTGCCAGTACCCAACAGGCTATGAACACTGAAGCTTTCTTT

D: TRBD2
J: TRBJ2-1
V: TRBV19
size: few
CDR3: CASSIGVVTSGRAHNEQFF
DNA: TGTGCCAGTAGTATAGGAGTGGTGACTAGCGGGAGGGCTCACAATGAGCAGTTCTTC

D: TRBD2
J: TRBJ2-5
V: TRBV6-1
size: few
CDR3: CASSRSSGKETQYF
DNA: TGTGCCAGCAGCCGTTCTAGCGGGAAGGAGACCCAGTACTTC

D: NA
J: TRBJ1-4
V: TRBV12-3/TRBV12-4
size: many
CDR3: CASSRQGKREEKLFF
DNA: TGTGCCAGCAGCCGCCAGGGGAAGAGGGAGGAAAAACTGTTTTTT

D: NA
J: TRBJ2-7
V: TRBV7-2
size: many
CDR3: CASSLMGHSNGFEQYF
DNA: TGTGCCAGCAGCTTAATGGGGCACTCCAATGGGTTCGAGCAGTACTTC

D: NA
J: TRBJ1-1
V: TRBV7-9
size: NA
CDR3: CASRPPGGAANTEAFF
DNA: TGTGCCAGCAGACCCCCGGGGGGGGCGGCGAACACTGAAGCTTTCTTT

D: NA
J: TRBJ1-1
V: TRBV3-1
size: many
CDR3: CASSRLDEGDAFF
DNA: TGTGCCAGCAGCCGTTTAGATGAGGGTGACGCTTTCTTT

D: NA
J: TRBJ1-2
V: TRBV12-3/TRBV12-4
size: many
CDR3: CASSLAHREGYTF
DNA: TGTGCCAGCAGTTTAGCCCACAGGGAAGGCTACACCTTC

D: NA
J: TRBJ1-4
V: TRBV7-9
size: few
CDR3: CASSLRGADEKLFF
DNA: TGTGCCAGCAGCTTAAGAGGGGCCGATGAAAAACTGTTTTTT

D: TRBD1
J: TRBJ1-1
V: TRBV7-9
size: once
CDR3: CASSLPTGVKAEAFF
DNA: TGTGCCAGCAGCTTACCGACAGGGGTGAAAGCTGAAGCTTTCTTT

D: NA
J: TRBJ1-3
V: TRBV15
size: NA
CDR3: CATSRGVIGSGNTIYF
DNA: TGTGCCACCAGCAGAGGCGTTATCGGGTCTGGAAACACCATATATTTT

D: TRBD1
J: TRBJ2-7
V: TRBV6-5
size: many
CDR3: CASSYSKQGVYEQYF
DNA: TGTGCCAGCAGTTACTCTAAACAGGGGGTCTACGAGCAGTACTTC

D: TRBD2
J: TRBJ2-7
V: TRBV10-3
size: many
CDR3: CAITSSGRGSYEQYF
DNA: TGTGCCATCACCTCTAGCGGGAGGGGGTCCTACGAGCAGTACTTC

D: NA
J: TRBJ2-7
V: TRBV11-2
size: many
CDR3: CASSLVSTYEQYF
DNA: TGTGCCAGCAGCTTAGTCTCTACCTACGAGCAGTACTTC

D: NA
J: TRBJ2-7
V: TRBV28
size: many
CDR3: CASHPTFGLAYEQYF
DNA: TGTGCCAGTCACCCGACCTTCGGCCTAGCCTACGAGCAGTACTTC

D: TRBD2
J: TRBJ2-7
V: TRBV11-2
size: many
CDR3: CASSLRAAGGYEQYF
DNA: TGTGCCAGCAGCTTACGTGCAGCGGGAGGGTACGAGCAGTACTTC

D: TRBD1
J: TRBJ1-2
V: TRBV28
size: many
CDR3: CASSLSDRAYGYTF
DNA: TGTGCCAGCAGCTTGAGTGACAGGGCCTATGGCTACACCTTC

D: TRBD2
J: TRBJ2-7
V: TRBV5-1
size: NA
CDR3: CASSLSGGREQYF
DNA: TGCGCCAGCAGCCTCAGCGGGGGGAGGGAGCAGTACTTC

D: TRBD1
J: TRBJ1-2
V: TRBV5-6
size: few
CDR3: CASSVPGQPYYGYTF
DNA: TGTGCCAGCAGCGTCCCGGGACAGCCCTACTATGGCTACACCTTC

D: TRBD1
J: TRBJ1-5
V: TRBV27
size: many
CDR3: CASSPGTGGNQPQHF
DNA: TGTGCCAGCAGTCCCGGGACAGGAGGGAATCAGCCCCAGCATTTT

D: NA
J: TRBJ2-1
V: TRBV12-3/TRBV12-4
size: many
CDR3: CASDRYHSYNEQFF
DNA: TGTGCCAGCGATCGCTATCACTCCTACAATGAGCAGTTCTTC

D: NA
J: TRBJ2-1
V: TRBV20-1
size: few
CDR3: CSARQQGSYNEQFF
DNA: TGCAGTGCTAGGCAACAGGGAAGCTACAATGAGCAGTTCTTC

D: NA
J: TRBJ1-4
V: TRBV3-1
size: NA
CDR3: CASSRGVPNEKLFF
DNA: TGTGCCAGCAGCCGCGGGGTCCCTAATGAAAAACTGTTTTTT

D: NA
J: TRBJ2-7
V: TRBV3-1
size: many
CDR3: CASSQGAVDYEQYF
DNA: TGTGCCAGCAGCCAAGGGGCAGTGGACTACGAGCAGTACTTC

D: NA
J: TRBJ1-1
V: TRBV5-5
size: many
CDR3: CASSSSITGPSSDTEAFF
DNA: TGTGCCAGCAGCTCGTCTATAACCGGACCTTCCTCCGACACTGAAGCTTTCTTT

D: NA
J: TRBJ2-2
V: TRBV7-2
size: many
CDR3: CASSLPRGNTGELFF
DNA: TGTGCCAGCAGCTTACCTAGGGGGAACACCGGGGAGCTGTTTTTT